The clone carrying this T cell receptor beta chain appeared many times. The TCR beta library used iRepertoire HTBI primers with Arm-PCR amplification of CDR3. Each CDR3 protein is one row after TCRdb ran MiXCR on the multiplex PCR reads. The table shows a few hundred thousand distinct CDR3 sequences, with around 15% occurring only once. The sample belongs to a study of regulatory T cells in long-lasting Graves disease. This sample's time point: newly diagnosed GD, antithyroid drugs for less than 3 months. Isolated PBMC RNA provided the starting material for the TCR library. The CDR3 is made up of 13 amino acids. Germline CDR1 reads LGHDT; CDR2 reads YNNKEL (reference sequence). V was trimmed by 0 bases and J by 2 bases, leaving 2 bases between them. This sample was also put to use in a study of T cells in Graves' hyperthyroidism and ophthalmopathy.

The receptor comes from a woman aged 18 to 35 with Graves disease. The V and J genes are TRBV3-1 and TRBJ2-1; D is unclear. The sample in question was peripheral blood mononuclear cells (PBMCs), obtained at new diagnosis, from a patient treated with antithyroid drugs. The CDR3 region is CASSQEAYNEQFF. DNA of the CDR3: TGTGCCAGCAGCCAAGAGGCCTACAATGAGCAGTTCTTC.